Listed below are T cell receptor beta chains from one sample, sequenced in a study of blood T cell repertoires in COVID-19. The assay was immunoSEQ multiplex PCR, and TCRdb's table has in-frame clones only and misses some. The table shows approximately 200,000 clones, with over 75% occurring only once. Material: peripheral blood. These receptors all come from a human donor in a cohort sampled during active COVID-19. The CDR3 runs from the conserved cysteine through the conserved F or W. Fields, in order: D gene, V gene, clone size, J gene, CDR3 length, CDR3 DNA, CDR3 protein. The D gene is left open where the match is weak. Size is stated for part of the rows, as once, few or many counts, or as a class when the clone is expanded.

D: TRBD2
V: TRBV14
size: .
J: TRBJ2-2
length: 15
DNA: TGTGCCAGCAGCCGGGCTAGCGGGAGGCTCGGGGAGCTGTTTTTT
CDR3: CASSRASGRLGELFF

D: TRBD2
V: TRBV15
size: .
J: TRBJ2-7
length: 18
DNA: TGTGCCACCAGCAGAGAACTAAGACTAGCGGGAGAGAATACCGAGCAGTACTTC
CDR3: CATSRELRLAGENTEQYF

D: .
V: TRBV27
size: few
J: TRBJ2-5
length: 15
DNA: TGTGCCAGCAGTACGAGGGACACCCTACAAGAGACCCAGTACTTC
CDR3: CASSTRDTLQETQYF

D: TRBD1
V: TRBV6-1
size: .
J: TRBJ2-7
length: 15
DNA: TGTGCCAGCAGTGAAGAGGGGGCAGGCTCCTACGAGCAGTACTTC
CDR3: CASSEEGAGSYEQYF

D: TRBD1
V: TRBV28
size: .
J: TRBJ1-4
length: 17
DNA: TGTGCCAGCAGCCTCCCCGGGACAGGGGAAACTAATGAAAAACTGTTTTTT
CDR3: CASSLPGTGETNEKLFF

D: TRBD2
V: TRBV2
size: .
J: TRBJ2-3
length: 15
DNA: TGTGCCAGCAGTGGAAGGACCGGGGGGACAGATACGCAGTATTTT
CDR3: CASSGRTGGTDTQYF

D: .
V: TRBV7-3
size: .
J: TRBJ2-6
length: 17
DNA: TGTGCCAGCAGCTTTCAAGCAGGGGCGGCTGGGGCCAACGTCCTGACTTTC
CDR3: CASSFQAGAAGANVLTF

D: TRBD1
V: TRBV4-3
size: .
J: TRBJ1-5
length: 15
DNA: TGCGCCAGCAGCCAAGAGAGACAGGGCGCTGGGCCCCAGCATTTT
CDR3: CASSQERQGAGPQHF

D: .
V: TRBV27
size: .
J: TRBJ2-2
length: 14
DNA: TGTGCCAGCAGGAACGCAGGGGTACCCGGGGAGCTGTTTTTT
CDR3: CASRNAGVPGELFF

D: .
V: TRBV2
size: .
J: TRBJ2-7
length: 15
DNA: TGTGCCAGCAGTGGCACGGGACTTACCTCCTACGAGCAGTACTTC
CDR3: CASSGTGLTSYEQYF

D: .
V: TRBV5-4
size: .
J: TRBJ1-2
length: 16
DNA: TGTGCCAGCAGCTTGAAGATCGGGGGGCCACAGAGTGGCTACACCTTC
CDR3: CASSLKIGGPQSGYTF

D: .
V: TRBV5-1
size: once
J: TRBJ1-3
length: 13
DNA: TGCGCCAGCAGAAGACAGGAAAGAAACACCATATATTTT
CDR3: CASRRQERNTIYF

D: TRBD1
V: TRBV5-1
size: .
J: TRBJ2-2
length: 16
DNA: TGCGCCAGCAGCCCGACAGGGTCGCTTACCACCGGGGAGCTGTTTTTT
CDR3: CASSPTGSLTTGELFF

D: TRBD2
V: TRBV11-2
size: few
J: TRBJ2-3
length: 17
DNA: TGTGCCAGCAGCAAAAGGACTAGCGGGACGTCCACAGATACGCAGTATTTT
CDR3: CASSKRTSGTSTDTQYF

D: TRBD2
V: TRBV19
size: .
J: TRBJ2-1
length: 15
DNA: TGTGCCAGTAGTATATGGGCTAGCGGGAGGGATGAGCAGTTCTTC
CDR3: CASSIWASGRDEQFF

D: .
V: TRBV5-6
size: few
J: TRBJ2-7
length: 12
DNA: TGTGCCAGCAGCTTGGGACAGTACGAGCAGTACTTC
CDR3: CASSLGQYEQYF

D: TRBD2
V: TRBV5-1
size: few
J: TRBJ2-5
length: 15
DNA: TGCGCCAGCAGCCCGGGACTAGCGGGAGGAGAGACCCAGTACTTC
CDR3: CASSPGLAGGETQYF

D: TRBD1
V: TRBV5-6
size: once
J: TRBJ1-2
length: 13
DNA: TGTGCCAGCAGACCACAGGGGGCGAGTGGCTACACCTTC
CDR3: CASRPQGASGYTF

D: .
V: TRBV6-2/TRBV6-3
size: .
J: TRBJ2-7
length: 11
DNA: TGTGCCAGCAGTTTAAACTACGAGCAGTACTTC
CDR3: CASSLNYEQYF

D: TRBD2
V: TRBV3-1/TRBV3-2
size: .
J: TRBJ2-5
length: 15
DNA: TGTGCCAGCAGCCGCGGGCGGGGGGGACGAGAGACCCAGTACTTC
CDR3: CASSRGRGGRETQYF

D: TRBD1
V: TRBV7-3
size: few
J: TRBJ2-7
length: 15
DNA: TGTGCCAGCAGCAGGACAGGGGCCCCCTCCTACGAGCAGTACTTC
CDR3: CASSRTGAPSYEQYF

D: .
V: TRBV5-1
size: .
J: TRBJ2-3
length: 14
DNA: TGCGCCAGCAGGGCAACTAGAAGCACAGATACGCAGTATTTT
CDR3: CASRATRSTDTQYF

D: TRBD1
V: TRBV7-3
size: .
J: TRBJ2-5
length: 14
DNA: TGTGCCAGCAGCTTTAGGGGGCGCCGGGAGACCCAGTACTTC
CDR3: CASSFRGRRETQYF

D: .
V: TRBV27
size: .
J: TRBJ2-7
length: 14
DNA: TGTGCCAGCAGTTCCCCGGGCAGGGGCCACGAGCAGTACTTC
CDR3: CASSSPGRGHEQYF

D: .
V: TRBV7-6
size: .
J: TRBJ1-3
length: 15
DNA: TGTGCCAGCAGTAATACCGGGGGTACGGGAAACACCATATATTTT
CDR3: CASSNTGGTGNTIYF

D: TRBD1
V: TRBV30
size: .
J: TRBJ2-7
length: 13
DNA: TGTGCCTGGAGTGGAGGGGGCCGCGGCGAGCAGTACTTC
CDR3: CAWSGGGRGEQYF

D: TRBD2
V: TRBV7-2
size: once
J: TRBJ2-7
length: 16
DNA: TGTGCCAGCAGCTTAACGCGCGGGATTAGCGGGAAAGAGCAGTACTTC
CDR3: CASSLTRGISGKEQYF

D: .
V: TRBV5-1
size: .
J: TRBJ1-1
length: 16
DNA: TGCGCCAGCAGCTTGAGGTATGAGGTTCTGAACACTGAAGCTTTCTTT
CDR3: CASSLRYEVLNTEAFF

D: .
V: TRBV24-1
size: once
J: TRBJ2-6
length: 14
DNA: TGTGCCACCCACCCAGGGACTGGGGCCAACGTCCTGACTTTC
CDR3: CATHPGTGANVLTF

D: .
V: TRBV27
size: .
J: TRBJ2-7
length: 14
DNA: TGTGCCAGCAGTGCTGGAAGGCGAAGCGGCGAGCAGTACTTC
CDR3: CASSAGRRSGEQYF

D: .
V: TRBV9
size: .
J: TRBJ2-5
length: 14
DNA: TGTGCCAGCAGCGGGCAGGGACTGCAAGAGACCCAGTACTTC
CDR3: CASSGQGLQETQYF

D: TRBD1
V: TRBV5-1
size: .
J: TRBJ1-4
length: 15
DNA: TGCGCCAGCACCCTGGGGACAGGGAGGGCAGAAAAACTGTTTTTT
CDR3: CASTLGTGRAEKLFF

D: TRBD1
V: TRBV9
size: once
J: TRBJ2-7
length: 15
DNA: TGTGCCAGCAGCCCTAGGACAGGGGACCCCTACGAGCAGTACTTC
CDR3: CASSPRTGDPYEQYF

D: TRBD1
V: TRBV24-1
size: once
J: TRBJ2-3
length: 15
DNA: TGTGCCACCAGTGATCCGGGACAGGGGACAGATACGCAGTATTTT
CDR3: CATSDPGQGTDTQYF

D: .
V: TRBV10-3
size: .
J: TRBJ2-7
length: 15
DNA: TGTGCCATCAGGAACCCCGGGCAGGGGAAGGACGAGCAGTACTTC
CDR3: CAIRNPGQGKDEQYF

D: TRBD1
V: TRBV28
size: .
J: TRBJ1-2
length: 15
DNA: TGTGCCAGCAGTCTGGGTGTGAGGGGGCAGTATGGCTACACCTTC
CDR3: CASSLGVRGQYGYTF

D: .
V: TRBV14
size: once
J: TRBJ1-1
length: 15
DNA: TGTGCCAGCAGCCCGGCCGGTCGGGGGAACACTGAAGCTTTCTTT
CDR3: CASSPAGRGNTEAFF

D: TRBD1
V: TRBV6-5
size: .
J: TRBJ1-5
length: 15
DNA: TGTGCCAGCAGTTACACGACAGGGAACGATCAGCCCCAGCATTTT
CDR3: CASSYTTGNDQPQHF

D: TRBD2
V: TRBV6-2/TRBV6-3
size: few
J: TRBJ2-7
length: 16
DNA: TGTGCCAGCAGTAGCCCAGCCGGGACTAGCCGATACGAGCAGTACTTC
CDR3: CASSSPAGTSRYEQYF

D: .
V: TRBV3-1/TRBV3-2
size: .
J: TRBJ2-1
length: 17
DNA: TGTGCCAGCAGCCAAAAGTTAGCATCACTCTCCTACAATGAGCAGTTCTTC
CDR3: CASSQKLASLSYNEQFF

D: .
V: TRBV20-1
size: .
J: TRBJ1-1
length: 11
DNA: TGCAGTGGGGCTCGGAACACTGAAGCTTTCTTT
CDR3: CSGARNTEAFF

D: .
V: TRBV10-3
size: .
J: TRBJ1-2
length: 16
DNA: TGTGCCATCAGTGGCTTTCAAGGACGACTAAACTATGGCTACACCTTC
CDR3: CAISGFQGRLNYGYTF

D: .
V: TRBV5-1
size: .
J: TRBJ2-2
length: 16
DNA: TGCGCCAGCAGCTTGGATGCAGGGGCCTTCACCGGGGAGCTGTTTTTT
CDR3: CASSLDAGAFTGELFF

D: TRBD1
V: TRBV7-9
size: .
J: TRBJ2-7
length: 16
DNA: TGTGCCAGCAGCGATAACCGGGACAGCAGCTCCTACGAGCAGTACTTC
CDR3: CASSDNRDSSSYEQYF

D: .
V: TRBV5-4
size: .
J: TRBJ1-6
length: 15
DNA: TGTGCCAGCAGCCCGAAGGTGGCCCCGGGGTCACCCCTCCACTTT
CDR3: CASSPKVAPGSPLHF

D: .
V: TRBV29-1
size: .
J: TRBJ2-7
length: 12
DNA: TGCAGCGTTGGGAGCGGATCCTACGAGCAGTACTTC
CDR3: CSVGSGSYEQYF

D: .
V: TRBV7-2
size: .
J: TRBJ2-7
length: 14
DNA: TGTGCCAGCAGCTTAAGGGAGGCTGCCTACGAGCAGTACTTC
CDR3: CASSLREAAYEQYF

D: .
V: TRBV24-1
size: .
J: TRBJ1-2
length: 12
DNA: TGTGCCACCAGTGATAAAGGGAGTGGCTACACCTTC
CDR3: CATSDKGSGYTF

D: TRBD1
V: TRBV27
size: .
J: TRBJ2-7
length: 15
DNA: TGTGCCAGCAGTTTATTGTCAGGGGGCCTCTACGAGCAGTACTTC
CDR3: CASSLLSGGLYEQYF

D: .
V: TRBV29-1
size: .
J: TRBJ2-7
length: 13
DNA: TGCAGCGTCCAGGGAATCTCTGCCTACGAGCAGTACTTC
CDR3: CSVQGISAYEQYF

D: TRBD2
V: TRBV2
size: few
J: TRBJ2-7
length: 12
DNA: TGTGCCGGGCGGGAGCACTCCTACGAGCAGTACTTC
CDR3: CAGREHSYEQYF

D: .
V: TRBV6-2/TRBV6-3
size: .
J: TRBJ1-2
length: 15
DNA: TGTGCCAGCAGTTCCGAGCGGACAGTCCCAGTGGGCTACACCTTC
CDR3: CASSSERTVPVGYTF

D: TRBD2
V: TRBV19
size: .
J: TRBJ2-7
length: 15
DNA: TGTGCCAGTAGTATTGCGTCTAGCGGGATCTACGAGCAGTACTTC
CDR3: CASSIASSGIYEQYF

D: TRBD2
V: TRBV5-6
size: .
J: TRBJ2-7
length: 15
DNA: TGTGCCAGCAGCCGGGGACTAGCGGTATCCTACGAGCAGTACTTC
CDR3: CASSRGLAVSYEQYF

D: TRBD1
V: TRBV4-3
size: .
J: TRBJ2-7
length: 13
DNA: TGCGCCAGCAGCCAGGGACAGGACGCCGAGCAGTACTTC
CDR3: CASSQGQDAEQYF

D: TRBD1
V: TRBV5-4
size: .
J: TRBJ2-1
length: 16
DNA: TGTGCCAGCAGCTTGGGGGGCAGGGGGCGCGACGATGAGCAGTTCTTC
CDR3: CASSLGGRGRDDEQFF

D: .
V: TRBV11-3
size: .
J: TRBJ2-7
length: 12
DNA: TGTGCCAGCAGCTTAGACGGGACAGAGCAGTACTTC
CDR3: CASSLDGTEQYF

D: .
V: TRBV18
size: .
J: TRBJ1-6
length: 16
DNA: TGTGCCAGCTCACCACCGAGTGGAACGGGGAATTCACCCCTCCACTTT
CDR3: CASSPPSGTGNSPLHF

D: .
V: TRBV5-1
size: .
J: TRBJ2-4
length: 17
DNA: TGCGCCAGCAGCTCCGGACTGGGACTTAACGCCAAAAACATTCAGTACTTC
CDR3: CASSSGLGLNAKNIQYF